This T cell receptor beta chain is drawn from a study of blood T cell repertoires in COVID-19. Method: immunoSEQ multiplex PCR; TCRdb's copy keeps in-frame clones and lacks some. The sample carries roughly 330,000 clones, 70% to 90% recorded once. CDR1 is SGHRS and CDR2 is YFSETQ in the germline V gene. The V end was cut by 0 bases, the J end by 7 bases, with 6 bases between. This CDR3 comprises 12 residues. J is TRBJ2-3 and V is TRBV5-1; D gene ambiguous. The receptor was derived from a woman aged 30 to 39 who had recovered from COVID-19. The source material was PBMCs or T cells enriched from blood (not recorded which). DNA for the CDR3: TGCGCCAGCAGCTTGGCCAAGCATACGCAGTATTTT. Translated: CASSLAKHTQYF.